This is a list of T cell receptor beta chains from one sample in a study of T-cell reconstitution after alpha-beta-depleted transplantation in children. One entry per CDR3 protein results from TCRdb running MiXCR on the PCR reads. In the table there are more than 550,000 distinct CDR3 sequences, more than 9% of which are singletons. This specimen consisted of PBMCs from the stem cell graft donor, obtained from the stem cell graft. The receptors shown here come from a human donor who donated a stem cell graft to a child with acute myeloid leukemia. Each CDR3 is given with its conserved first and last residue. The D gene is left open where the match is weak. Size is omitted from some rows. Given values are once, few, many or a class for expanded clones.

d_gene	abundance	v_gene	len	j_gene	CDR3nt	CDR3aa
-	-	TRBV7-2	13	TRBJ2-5	TGTGCCAGCAGCCGGGGGTTCGGGGAGACCCAGTACTTC	CASSRGFGETQYF
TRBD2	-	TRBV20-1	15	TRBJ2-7	TGCAGTGCTAGACTAGCGGGACCAAGCTCCTACGAGCAGTACTTC	CSARLAGPSSYEQYF
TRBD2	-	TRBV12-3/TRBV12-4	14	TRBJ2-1	TGTGCCAGCAGTACTAGCGCAGATTACAATGAGCAGTTCTTC	CASSTSADYNEQFF
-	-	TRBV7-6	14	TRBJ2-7	TGTGCCAGCAGCGACCGACAGGCCGCCTACGAGCAGTACTTC	CASSDRQAAYEQYF
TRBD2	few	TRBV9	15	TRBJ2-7	TGTGCCAGCACCCGAGGAGCGGGAGGGTTAGGGGAGCAGTACTTC	CASTRGAGGLGEQYF
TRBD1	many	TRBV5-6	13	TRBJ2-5	TGTGCCAGCAGCCGACAGGGGGCGGAGACCCAGTACTTC	CASSRQGAETQYF
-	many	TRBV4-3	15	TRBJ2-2	TGCGCCAGCAGCCAAATTCTCGGGAACACCGGGGAGCTGTTTTTT	CASSQILGNTGELFF
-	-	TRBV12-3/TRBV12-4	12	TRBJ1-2	TGTGCTAAGGGGAGAGACGGCTATGGCTACACCTTC	CAKGRDGYGYTF
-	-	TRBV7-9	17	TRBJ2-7	TGTGCCAGCAGTCAAATCACTGGGGGGGCCCCCTCCTACGAGCAGTACTTC	CASSQITGGAPSYEQYF
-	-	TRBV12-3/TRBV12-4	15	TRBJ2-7	TGTGCCAGCAGTTTCGGGGGTGACAGCTCCTACGAGCAGTACTTC	CASSFGGDSSYEQYF
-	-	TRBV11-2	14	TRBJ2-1	TGTGCCAGCAGCACCCCCCTTGCGTACAATGAGCAGTTCTTC	CASSTPLAYNEQFF
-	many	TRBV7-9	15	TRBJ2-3	TGTGCCAGCAGCTTAATTCGACAGGCGGGAGATACGCAGTATTTT	CASSLIRQAGDTQYF
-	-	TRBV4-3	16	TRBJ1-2	TGCGCCAGCAGCCAAGATGTCGCAGAACCCTACTATGGCTACACCTTC	CASSQDVAEPYYGYTF
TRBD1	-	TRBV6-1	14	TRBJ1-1	TGTGCCAGCAGACTCAACACAGGGGGCACTGAAGCTTTCTTT	CASRLNTGGTEAFF
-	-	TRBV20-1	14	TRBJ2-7	TGCAGTGCTCTGATGAGGGAAGGAGCTTGGGAGCAGTACTTC	CSALMREGAWEQYF